This passage covers 20 T cell receptor beta chains from one sample sequenced in a study of graft-versus-host responses after intestinal transplantation. Sequencing used immunoSEQ multiplex PCR; TCRdb keeps in-frame clones, though not all of them. The sample lists around 100,000 clones, approximately 93% occurring once. Their recognized antigens are unknown. Material: unstimulated CD8+ T cells sorted from spleen or lymph node cells, obtained before transplant. The receptors stem from a human donor who was the organ donor for an intestinal transplant.

The chain employs TRBV7-9 and TRBJ2-1; 10 bases align to TRBD2. V was pared by 5 bases and J by 10 bases, with 5 bases of the junction left unmatched. The CDR3 covers 13 residues. Per the germline V gene, CDR1 is SEHNR and CDR2 is FQNEAQ (reference sequence). The DNA of the CDR3 is TGTGCCAGCAGCGCCAGCGGGAGGGGGGAGCAGTTCTTC. This sequence encodes CASSASGRGEQFF.

Details on this clone: In the same sample, other DNA sequences code for this CDR3. This chain uses TRBV6-5 with TRBJ1-1, with TRBD1 as a possible D gene (5 bases). The V gene lost 2 bases and the J gene lost 2 bases, with 6 bases spanning the gap. Per germline, CDR1 MNHEY and CDR2 SVGAGI. The CDR3 loop spans 13 amino acids. The CDR3 bases are TGTGCCAGCAGTTACAGGGGTAACACTGAAGCTTTCTTT. Protein sequence: CASSYRGNTEAFF.

This sequence joins TRBV11-3 and TRBJ1-2; 10 bases line up with TRBD1. Losses at the gene ends were 5 bases for V and 6 bases for J; bases not matched to a gene: 3. Germline assignment: CDR1 SGHNT and CDR2 YENEEA. The CDR3 loop spans 13 amino acids. The CDR3 sequence is CASSTGTGDGYTF. The DNA for the CDR3 is TGTGCCAGCAGCACCGGGACAGGGGATGGCTACACCTTC. The full variable domain, in which reference TRBV11-3 and TRBJ1-2 provide the parts outside the CDR3, is EAGVVQSPRYKIIEKKQPVAFWCNPISGHNTLYWYLQNLGQGPELLIRYENEEAVDDSQLPKDRFSAERLKGVDSTLKIQPAELGDSAVYLCASSTGTGDGYTFGSGTRLTVV.

This CDR3 is CASSSAGIEAFF. The CDR3 coding sequence is TGTGCCAGCAGCTCGGCCGGGATCGAAGCTTTCTTT. The rearrangement uses TRBV7-9 and TRBJ1-1; D unclear. V lost 4 bases to trimming and J lost 8 bases, with 11 bases between them. This CDR3 has 12 residues. Per germline, CDR1 SEHNR and CDR2 FQNEAQ (reference sequence).

This chain links TRBV7-9 with TRBJ1-1; 10 bases are shared with TRBD1. The CDR3 spans 16 residues. V shed 5 bases and J 3 bases; nucleotides not matched to a gene: 9. Germline V CDR1 and CDR2: SEHNR, FQNEAQ (reference sequence). The CDR3, as DNA: TGTGCCAGCAGCAGAATAGGACAGGGGGTCCACACTGAAGCTTTCTTT. It specifies CASSRIGQGVHTEAFF.

The V call is TRBV28, the J call TRBJ1-3; D gene uncertain. The CDR3 has 13 residues. Trimming removed 1 base at V and 2 bases at J, with 3 bases between. CDR1 and CDR2 (germline): MDHEN, SYDVKM. This CDR3 is CASSLYPGNTIYF. The CDR3 DNA is TGTGCCAGCAGTTTATATCCTGGAAACACCATATATTTT.

The chain carries TRBV20-1 and TRBJ2-3; D not resolved. The CDR3 sequence is 10 residues long. CDR1 and CDR2 from the germline V gene are DFQATT and SNEGSKA (reference sequence). V dropped 6 bases and J dropped 3 bases, with 4 bases sitting between them. CDR3 region: CSAGTDTQYF. As DNA, the CDR3 is TGCAGTGCCGGAACAGATACGCAGTATTTT.

This chain links TRBV27 with TRBJ2-1, with TRBD2 identical over 7 bases. The CDR3 runs 14 residues. J gave up 4 bases and V 5 bases, and 5 bases lay outside the gene matches. The germline gives CDR1 MNHEY, CDR2 SMNVEV (reference sequence). The CDR3: CASSVGGTYNEQFF. CDR3 nucleotide sequence: TGTGCCAGCAGTGTCGGGGGGACTTACAATGAGCAGTTCTTC.

This chain uses TRBV29-1 with TRBJ2-7, with 7 bases matching TRBD1. The V gene end was trimmed by 5 bases and the J gene end by 5 bases; junction bases not matched to a gene: 9. Germline CDR1 is SQVTM and CDR2 is ANQGSEA. The length of the CDR3 is 13 residues. The CDR3 protein is CSVPGQIIDEQYF. CDR3 nucleotides: TGCAGCGTTCCGGGACAGATAATCGACGAGCAGTACTTC.

The V gene is TRBV6-1, the J gene TRBJ2-1; 14 bases map to TRBD2. V trimming: 7 bases; J trimming: 7 bases; junction bases outside the gene matches: 6. Germline V gene data show CDR1 as MNHNS and CDR2 as SASEGT. The CDR3 totals 15 residues. CDR3 region: CASTRGLAGDNEQFF. The DNA for the CDR3 is TGTGCCAGCACTCGGGGACTAGCGGGAGATAATGAGCAGTTCTTC.

The chain combines TRBV7-9 with TRBJ2-5, with 7 bases lining up with TRBD1. This CDR3 is built from 14 residues. V was pared by 5 bases and J by 5 bases, with 8 bases of the junction left unmatched. Per the germline V gene, CDR1 is SEHNR and CDR2 is FQNEAQ (reference sequence). The CDR3 here is CASSPDRARETQYF. For the CDR3, the DNA is TGTGCCAGCAGCCCCGACAGGGCGCGGGAGACCCAGTACTTC.

This chain joins TRBV2 and TRBJ2-7; TRBD1 is a possible D gene (6 bases). This CDR3 is 12 amino acids long. V lost 8 bases, J lost 1 base, and 9 bases lay in between. Germline V gives CDR1 SNHLY, CDR2 FYNNEI. CDR3 DNA sequence: TGTGCCAGCGAAGGACAGTCCTACGAGCAGTACTTC. Its protein product is CASEGQSYEQYF.

The chain links TRBV7-8 to TRBJ1-4; no clear D. The V gene lost 2 bases and the J gene lost 5 bases, with 27 bases spanning the gap. Germline V gene data show CDR1 as SGHVS and CDR2 as FQNEAQ. The CDR3 loop spans 20 amino acids. The CDR3 DNA reads TGTGCCAGCAGCTTAACTATAGTAGGGCCACAGAGGCCCGCAAATGAAAAACTGTTTTTT. Its translation is CASSLTIVGPQRPANEKLFF. The whole variable domain, filled in from reference TRBV7-8 and TRBJ1-4, reads GAGVSQSPRYKVAKRGQDVALRCDPISGHVSLFWYQQALGQGPEFLTYFQNEAQLDKSGLPSDRFFAERPEGSVSTLKIQRTQQEDSAVYLCASSLTIVGPQRPANEKLFFGSGTQLSVL.

This chain links TRBV4-1 with TRBJ2-1, with 8 positions matching TRBD2. CDR3 length: 17 amino acids. Germline trimming cut 0 bases from V and 0 bases from J; bases unmatched to any gene: 4. Germline assignment: CDR1 MGHRA and CDR2 YSYEKL. Written as DNA, the CDR3 is TGCGCCAGCAGCCAAGAGTTAGCGGGGAGCTCCTACAATGAGCAGTTCTTC. Translation gives CASSQELAGSSYNEQFF.

The V call is TRBV7-2, the J call TRBJ2-5; D not resolved. The DNA end favors TRBJ2-7, so the J call may be wrong. The CDR3 extends over 16 amino acids. Looked up from germline, CDR1 is SGHTA and CDR2 is FQGNSA. The CDR3 sequence is CASSLDGEERSYEQYF. In DNA form, the CDR3 reads TGTGCCAGCAGCTTAGACGGAGAGGAACGATCCTACGAGCAGTACTTC.

This chain connects TRBV4-3 to TRBJ1-1; D possibly corresponds to TRBD1 (6 bases). V shed 4 bases and J shed 0 bases, with 21 bases lying between them. The CDR3 sequence is 18 residues long. CDR1 is LGHNA, CDR2 YSLEER, per germline. This chain's CDR3 is CASSLRLKTGHMNTEAFF. The DNA for the CDR3 is TGCGCCAGCAGCCTCCGCCTTAAGACAGGACATATGAACACTGAAGCTTTCTTT.

In this sample, this clone turned up once. This chain links TRBV10-2 with TRBJ2-7; 10 bases agree with TRBD1. The ends lost 4 bases at V and 1 base at J; junction bases unmatched: 1. Germline loops: CDR1 WSHSY, CDR2 SAAADI. The CDR3 consists of 14 residues. The CDR3 DNA follows: TGCGCCAGCAGTGGGACAGGGGGATCCTACGAGCAGTACTTC. Residues: CASSGTGGSYEQYF.

This chain joins TRBV29-1 and TRBJ1-2; 12 nucleotides match TRBD1. Germline-derived CDR1 and CDR2 are SQVTM and ANQGSEA. The CDR3 spans 13 residues. Trimming at V came to 5 bases and at J to 6 bases, leaving 4 bases not matched to a gene. In DNA form, the CDR3 reads TGCAGCGTTCCGGGACAGGGGGCCGATGGCTACACCTTC. It is translated as CSVPGQGADGYTF.

The rearrangement uses TRBV27 and TRBJ1-5; no reliable D call. Germline loops: CDR1 MNHEY, CDR2 SMNVEV (reference sequence). CDR3 length: 14 amino acids. The V and J ends lost 0 bases and 7 bases respectively, with 10 bases between them. The CDR3 region has the DNA TGTGCCAGCAGTTTATCAGGGCTGGGGCAGCCCCAGCATTTT. This sequence encodes CASSLSGLGQPQHF.

The chain recombines TRBV5-6 with TRBJ1-5; D remains unclear. The length of the CDR3 is 16 residues. CDR1 SGHDT and CDR2 YYEEEE come from the germline V gene. Trimming shortened V by 6 bases and J by 6 bases, and 22 bases separated the two germline ends. CDR3 protein: CASTHFSHTTTQPQHF. The CDR3 DNA reads TGTGCCAGCACCCACTTCTCACATACTACCACTCAGCCCCAGCATTTT.